One and the same sample provided the 25 T cell receptor beta chains below, sequenced in a study of PD-1 blockade in classical Hodgkin lymphoma. Generated by immunoSEQ multiplex PCR, the TCRdb table keeps only in-frame clones and is missing some. The sample carries approximately 150,000 clones, approximately 80% recorded once. Relapse after autologous stem cell transplantation occurred in every patient, and brentuximab vedotin exposure varied. The sample in question was peripheral blood mononuclear cells (PBMCs), obtained before the second cycle of nivolumab. These TCRs come from a human donor with classical Hodgkin lymphoma.

The chain recombines TRBV11-2 with TRBJ2-2; D remains unclear. The V gene's germline CDR1 is SGHAT and CDR2 FQNNGV. The CDR3 is 15 residues long. The V end lost 1 base, the J end lost 7 bases, and 13 bases lay between the germline ends. The CDR3 DNA sequence: TGTGCCAGCAGCTTAGGATGGGAAAAGGGCGGGGAGCTGTTTTTT. Translating gives CASSLGWEKGGELFF.

Concerning this clone: Its ends do not fully match the called genes, so a read error is possible. Other DNA sequences in this sample translate to the same CDR3. The V gene is TRBV6-5, the J gene TRBJ2-7; the D gene is possibly TRBD2 (6 bases). This CDR3 is 13 amino acids long. Per the germline V gene, CDR1 is MNHEY and CDR2 is SVGAGI. The CDR3 loop is CASSLGLFYEQYF. CDR3 bases: TGTGCCAGCAGTTTGGGACTGTTCTACGAGCAATACTTC.

V gene TRBV10-3 combines with J gene TRBJ1-1, with 10 bases aligning to TRBD1. Germline values: CDR1 ENHRY, CDR2 SYGVKD. The J segment lost 2 bases and the V segment lost 4 bases, leaving 4 bases of the junction unmatched. This CDR3 is built from 15 residues. The CDR3 protein is CAISGGQGVNTEAFF. For the CDR3, the DNA is TGTGCCATCAGTGGTGGACAGGGGGTTAACACTGAAGCTTTCTTT.

This chain connects TRBV25-1 to TRBJ2-5, with D hard to call. CDR1 and CDR2 (germline): MGHDK, SYGVNS. V dropped 5 bases and J dropped 5 bases, with 12 bases sitting between them. There are 13 residues in the CDR3. CDR3 amino acids: CASSPPRTETQYF. In DNA form, the CDR3 reads TGTGCCAGCAGTCCCCCTCGCACGGAGACCCAGTACTTC.

A note on this clone: Other nucleotide sequences in the sample specify the same CDR3. The chain uses TRBV18 and TRBJ2-7, with TRBD2 matching 8 bases. CDR1 is KGHSH, CDR2 LQKENI, per germline. The CDR3 runs 13 residues. V was pared by 3 bases and J by 3 bases, with 1 base of the junction left unmatched. The CDR3 here is CASSPREVYEQYF. In DNA, the CDR3 is TGTGCCAGCTCACCGCGGGAGGTCTACGAGCAGTACTTC.

This sequence joins TRBV4-3 and TRBJ1-5; D is uncertain. The germline V and J ends were trimmed by 0 bases and 6 bases, with 6 bases remaining between them. Germline V gives CDR1 LGHNA, CDR2 YSLEER. CDR3 length equals 13 residues. The CDR3 is CASSQDGGQPQHF. DNA for the CDR3: TGCGCCAGCAGCCAAGATGGCGGTCAGCCCCAGCATTTT.

The gene calls are TRBV10-3 and TRBJ2-3; tentative D call: TRBD2 (5 bases). This CDR3 has 15 amino acids. Germline V gene lookup returns CDR1 ENHRY and CDR2 SYGVKD. The ends were cut back, 2 bases at V and 4 bases at J, with 13 bases in the middle. The CDR3, as DNA: TGTGCCATCAGTGAGCTTATCGGGGATTCAGATACGCAGTATTTT. Translated, it gives CAISELIGDSDTQYF.

J is TRBJ2-5 and V is TRBV7-9; D is possibly TRBD1 (7 bases). In germline, CDR1 is SEHNR, CDR2 FQNEAQ (reference sequence). V was clipped by 4 bases and J by 5 bases, with 8 bases between them. This CDR3 has 12 residues. The CDR3 sequence: CASSSGGETQYF. The CDR3 DNA reads as TGTGCCAGCAGCTCAGGGGGGGAGACCCAGTACTTC.

This chain uses TRBV18 with TRBJ2-1; 13 positions agree with TRBD2. CDR3 length equals 15 residues. Germline CDR1 and CDR2: KGHSH and LQKENI. With V trimmed by 3 bases and J by 8 bases, 4 bases remained unmatched. The DNA of the CDR3 is TGTGCCAGCTCACCGGGACTAGCGGGATTCGATGAGCAGTTCTTC. The encoded protein is CASSPGLAGFDEQFF.

The genes are TRBV18 and TRBJ2-1; D gene unclear. Germline CDR1 KGHSH, CDR2 LQKENI. Trimming cost V 3 bases and J 0 bases, with 9 bases left between them. This CDR3 comprises 15 residues. As DNA, the CDR3 is TGTGCCAGCTCACCGCTTAAGAGCTCCTACAATGAGCAGTTCTTC. Amino acids: CASSPLKSSYNEQFF.

The sample holds a few counts of this clone. CDR3 sequence (DNA): TGTGCCAGCAGTTTATCGCGGGGGGCCAATTCACCCCTCCACTTT. Translated: CASSLSRGANSPLHF. The chain combines TRBV27 with TRBJ1-6; perhaps TRBD1 as D (6 bases). Germline assignment: CDR1 MNHEY and CDR2 SMNVEV (reference sequence). The CDR3 spans 15 residues. Trimming removed 0 bases at V and 7 bases at J, with 10 bases between.

The J gene is TRBJ2-7, the V gene TRBV7-8, with TRBD2 matching 15 bases. CDR1 and CDR2 from the germline V gene are SGHVS and FQNEAQ. The CDR3 covers 17 residues. With V trimmed by 4 bases and J by 1 base, 5 bases remained unmatched. The DNA for the CDR3 is TGTGCCAGCAGCTGGACCGGGACTAGCGGGGGGTCCTACGAGCAGTACTTC. Residues: CASSWTGTSGGSYEQYF. Using reference TRBV7-8 and TRBJ2-7 for the parts outside the CDR3, the full variable domain is GAGVSQSPRYKVAKRGQDVALRCDPISGHVSLFWYQQALGQGPEFLTYFQNEAQLDKSGLPSDRFFAERPEGSVSTLKIQRTQQEDSAVYLCASSWTGTSGGSYEQYFGPGTRLTVT.

The genes are TRBV29-1 and TRBJ1-1; D remains ambiguous. The CDR3 spans 13 residues. Germline loops: CDR1 SQVTM, CDR2 ANQGSEA. Between the trimmed V and J ends, which lost 1 base and 1 base, there was a span of 7 bases. The CDR3 DNA sequence: TGCAGCGTTGAAGGATTCCAGAACACTGAAGCTTTCTTT. It translates to CSVEGFQNTEAFF.

The rearrangement uses TRBV30 and TRBJ2-1; maybe TRBD1 (5 bases). This CDR3 spans 13 amino acids. The germline V gene encodes CDR1 GTSNPN and CDR2 SVGIG (reference sequence). V shed 0 bases and J shed 4 bases, with 7 bases lying between them. CDR3 residues: CAWSVYRYNEQFF. As DNA, the CDR3 is TGTGCCTGGAGTGTGTACAGGTACAATGAGCAGTTCTTC.

The chain has TRBV5-5 and TRBJ2-2; D gene unclear. Germline V gene lookup returns CDR1 SGHKS and CDR2 YYEKEE (reference sequence). The germline V and J ends were trimmed by 0 bases and 6 bases, with 15 bases remaining between them. The CDR3 totals 16 residues. In nucleotides, the CDR3 is TGTGCCAGCAGCTTGGTCGGACCCCTCCCAGCCGGGGAGCTGTTTTTT. This gives the protein CASSLVGPLPAGELFF. The full variable domain, in which reference TRBV5-5 and TRBJ2-2 provide the parts outside the CDR3, is DAGVTQSPTHLIKTRGQQVTLRCSPISGHKSVSWYQQVLGQGPQFIFQYYEKEERGRGNFPDRFSARQFPNYSSELNVNALLLGDSALYLCASSLVGPLPAGELFFGEGSRLTVL.

The chain joins TRBV27 to TRBJ1-1; tentative D call: TRBD1 (5 bases). V lost 6 bases to trimming and J lost 5 bases, with 25 bases between them. The CDR3 spans 17 residues. Germline V CDR1 and CDR2: MNHEY, SMNVEV (reference sequence). The CDR3, as DNA: TGTGCCAGCAGACTAATATGGGGCGGAGGGGTAAGGACTGAAGCTTTCTTT. It yields the protein CASRLIWGGGVRTEAFF.

The rearrangement joins TRBV7-6 to TRBJ2-7, with TRBD1 matching over 9 bases. Trimming took 5 bases from V and 3 from J; bases not matched to a gene: 14. The CDR3 covers 17 residues. CDR1 SGHVS and CDR2 FNYEAQ come from the germline V gene. The CDR3 DNA is TGTGCCAGCAGCAAACATCCCGGGACAGGGACCAACTACGAGCAGTACTTC. Translated: CASSKHPGTGTNYEQYF.

This clone appeared a single time. The chain uses TRBV6-6 and TRBJ1-5, with D maybe TRBD1 (6 bases). V was trimmed by 6 bases and J by 0 bases, leaving 15 bases between them. Looked up from germline, CDR1 is MNHNY and CDR2 is SVGAGI (reference sequence). This CDR3 region has 16 residues. The CDR3 region is CASRGHHAISNQPQHF. CDR3 sequence (DNA): TGTGCCAGCAGGGGACACCACGCGATTAGCAATCAGCCCCAGCATTTT.

The V gene is TRBV6-5, the J gene TRBJ1-1; 7 bases line up with TRBD1. The CDR3 contains 13 residues. The V segment lost 7 bases and the J segment 2 bases; nucleotides outside the gene matches: 4. Germline values: CDR1 MNHEY, CDR2 SVGAGI. In DNA form, the CDR3 reads TGTGCCAGCACTCGACAGGGTAACACTGAAGCTTTCTTT. Residues: CASTRQGNTEAFF.

V and J are TRBV11-2 and TRBJ1-2; 8 positions match TRBD1. The V segment lost 4 bases and the J segment 8 bases; nucleotides outside the gene matches: 15. The CDR3 has 16 residues. Germline V gene data show CDR1 as SGHAT and CDR2 as FQNNGV. The CDR3 sequence is CASSSTPAGGLKGYTF. CDR3 DNA sequence: TGTGCCAGCAGCTCCACCCCGGCAGGGGGCTTGAAGGGCTACACCTTC.

The chain recombines TRBV6-6 with TRBJ1-1; D ambiguous. Trimming pared 7 bases from V and 5 bases from J, leaving 11 bases between. The CDR3 contains 12 residues. Germline lookup yields CDR1 MNHNY and CDR2 SVGAGI (reference sequence). CDR3 region: CASIRWETEAFF. CDR3 sequence (DNA): TGTGCCAGCATTAGGTGGGAAACTGAAGCTTTCTTT.

The rearrangement links TRBV27 to TRBJ2-1, with TRBD2 as a possible D gene (6 bases). The ends were cut back, 3 bases at V and 9 bases at J, with 18 bases in the middle. Germline CDR1 MNHEY, CDR2 SMNVEV (reference sequence). This CDR3 contains 15 residues. CDR3 sequence (DNA): TGTGCCAGCAGTTTGTACGGGGGTAGGGATACTGAGCAGTTCTTC. It specifies CASSLYGGRDTEQFF.

V gene TRBV19 combines with J gene TRBJ1-5, with TRBD1 identical over 10 bases. V trimming: 3 bases; J trimming: 7 bases; junction bases outside the gene matches: 6. The CDR3 consists of 15 residues. The germline gives CDR1 LNHDA, CDR2 SQIVND (reference sequence). In DNA, the CDR3 is TGTGCCAGTAGTATCGTGGGGACAGGGGAACAGCCCCAGCATTTT. Its protein is CASSIVGTGEQPQHF.

The chain couples TRBV25-1 to TRBJ2-3, with 7 bases matching TRBD2. There are 14 residues in the CDR3. V gave up 6 bases and J gave up 9 bases; unmatched junction bases: 12. Germline CDR1 and CDR2: MGHDK and SYGVNS. CDR3 region: CASRGLGGSSTQYF. Written as DNA, the CDR3 is TGTGCCAGCAGAGGACTAGGCGGGAGCTCGACGCAGTATTTT.

This clone appeared a few times. Written as DNA, the CDR3 is TGTGCCAGCAGCATGGGACTAGCGGGTGGCGAGCAGTACTTC. Amino acid sequence: CASSMGLAGGEQYF. V and J are TRBV7-2 and TRBJ2-7; 12 bases are a match to TRBD2. V gave up 5 bases and J gave up 6 bases; unmatched junction bases: 5. Per germline, CDR1 SGHTA and CDR2 FQGNSA. The CDR3 is made up of 14 amino acids.